Included here is one TCR beta chain sequence, with context. Its antigen is as yet unknown. Germline and genes here are mouse. The CDR3 end falls 1 residue outside the read, so it is completed with the germline J gene. Time point: mouse harvest day 14 after allogeneic transplant. Tail vein injection delivered 10^7 T-cell-depleted bone marrow cells and 10^6 splenic CD5+ T cells. B6 (H2b) cells into BALB/c (H2d) mice; tissues taken at day 7 or 14. TCRdb's table, derived via immunoSEQ multiplex PCR, lists solely in-frame clones and lacks some. The table has around 4,000 clones, around 45% seen once. Trimming left V 0 bases short and J 7 bases short, with 7 bases between. The CDR3 spans 14 residues. Germline CDR1 reads KGHPV; CDR2 reads FQNQEV (reference sequence). The data belong to a study of tissue T cells after allogeneic stem cell transplantation. Study observations and caveats: Anatomically similar tissues had similar TCR repertoires within each patient. The study did not identify alloreactive or antigen-specific tissue TCRs, and some clones might be persisting host cells.

Specimen: gut tissue. The chain couples TRBV26 to TRBJ1-6, with D possibly matching TRBD1 (5 bases). TRBJ1-6 is flagged as an ORF with uncertain function. This TCR was sampled from a female BALB/c mouse given C57BL/6 T cells with graft-versus-host disease after an allogeneic hematopoietic cell transplant. The CDR3: CASSLSRGNSPLYF. CDR3 DNA (partial): TGTGCCAGCAGTCTGTCGAGGGGAAATTCGCCCCTCTAC.